The 23 T cell receptor beta chains given below trace back to one sample, sequenced in a study of CD8 T cells in ankylosing spondylitis. TCRdb called the 5' RACE reads again in MiXCR, with one record for every CDR3 protein. The sample includes about 700,000 distinct CDR3 sequences, over 15% seen only once; the top ten take around 19%. Study-level points and caveats: In ankylosing spondylitis blood, a motif of seven to nine highly homologous TCR beta variants appeared characteristic.

Antigen specificity for these receptors is unknown. Sequencing was performed on blood, either unsorted or a sorted T cell fraction (not recorded which). These receptors came from a male donor with ankylosing spondylitis.

This clonotype was seen more than once but under ten times. The chain uses TRBV6-5 and TRBJ2-1; 7 nucleotides agree with TRBD2. Per germline, CDR1 MNHEY and CDR2 SVGAGI. The V gene end was trimmed by 3 bases and the J gene end by 3 bases; junction bases not matched to a gene: 5. This CDR3 contains 15 residues. CDR3 sequence: CASSYGGGVYNEQFF. Here the CDR3 DNA reads TGTGCCAGCAGTTATGGGGGGGGAGTCTACAATGAGCAGTTCTTC.

The J gene is TRBJ2-2, the V gene TRBV28; 15 nucleotides agree with TRBD2. Germline V CDR1 and CDR2: MDHEN, SYDVKM. The CDR3 contains 18 residues. V dropped 6 bases and J dropped 5; count of bases not matched to a gene: 10. CDR3 sequence reads: CASSPRTSGRARTGELFF. The CDR3 DNA is TGTGCCAGCAGCCCAAGGACTAGCGGGAGGGCCCGGACCGGGGAGCTGTTTTTT.

This clonotype was seen only a few times. V is TRBV7-3 and J is TRBJ2-1, with D uncertain. The CDR3 is 16 residues long. CDR1 and CDR2 from the germline V gene are SGHTA and FQGTGA. V was clipped by 0 bases and J by 9 bases, with 18 bases between them. CDR3 DNA: TGTGCCAGCAGCTTAACACCTCGAACCGAGCAGGCTGAGCAGTTCTTC. The encoded protein is CASSLTPRTEQAEQFF.

In its sample, this clonotype was seen a few times. This rearrangement joins TRBV5-1 to TRBJ2-1; 14 bases are a match to TRBD2. In germline, CDR1 is SGHRS, CDR2 YFSETQ. The CDR3 loop spans 17 amino acids. Trimming took 4 bases from V and 6 from J; bases not matched to a gene: 9. The CDR3 sequence: CASSLPGLAGAGNEQFF. Here the CDR3 DNA reads TGCGCCAGCAGCCTACCGGGACTAGCGGGAGCGGGCAATGAGCAGTTCTTC.

This clonotype was observed a handful of times. The chain employs TRBV29-1 and TRBJ2-7, with D possibly called TRBD1 or TRBD2 (6 bases each). Germline V gives CDR1 SQVTM, CDR2 ANQGSEA. This CDR3 comprises 14 residues. Trimming removed 1 base from V and 7 bases from J, with 17 bases in between. The CDR3 DNA sequence: TGCAGCGTTGAAGGCGAGGGGGGCGCGGGAGAGCAGTACTTC. This encodes CSVEGEGGAGEQYF.

This clonotype showed up just a few times. The chain has TRBV4-1 and TRBJ2-5; 8 nucleotides agree with TRBD1. Trimming removed 4 bases from V and 5 bases from J; junction bases left unmatched: 12. The CDR3 spans 16 residues. CDR1 and CDR2 (germline): MGHRA, YSYEKL. The CDR3 spells CASSLTPGQDSETQYF. The CDR3 DNA reads TGCGCCAGCAGCCTGACGCCGGGACAGGATTCGGAGACCCAGTACTTC.

The rearrangement links TRBV4-1 to TRBJ2-5; D unclear. Trimming stripped 0 bases from V and 1 base from J, with 3 bases between. Germline-derived CDR1 and CDR2 are MGHRA and YSYEKL. This CDR3 has 13 residues. The CDR3 nucleotides are TGCGCCAGCAGCCAAGAGACCCAAGAGACCCAGTACTTC. Its translation is CASSQETQETQYF.

The V call is TRBV10-3, the J call TRBJ2-7; 10 bases line up with TRBD2. The CDR3 sequence is 13 residues long. V was clipped by 4 bases and J by 3 bases; unmatched bases: 0. Germline V gene lookup returns CDR1 ENHRY and CDR2 SYGVKD. In nucleotides, the CDR3 is TGTGCCATCAGTGCTAGCGGGAGCTACGAGCAGTACTTC. Translation: CAISASGSYEQYF.

The chain carries TRBV4-1 and TRBJ2-1; 8 nucleotides line up with TRBD2. V was pared by 0 bases and J by 3 bases, with 4 bases of the junction left unmatched. Looked up from germline, CDR1 is MGHRA and CDR2 is YSYEKL. The CDR3 spans 16 residues. The CDR3 DNA is TGCGCCAGCAGCCAAGAGGCGGGAGGTTACTACAATGAGCAGTTCTTC. Amino acids: CASSQEAGGYYNEQFF.

A few counts support this clonotype. The rearrangement links TRBV24-1 to TRBJ2-1, with 14 nucleotides matching TRBD2. CDR3 size: 17 residues. Trimming at V came to 5 bases and at J to 3 bases, leaving 5 bases not matched to a gene. Germline V gene data show CDR1 as KGHDR and CDR2 as SFDVKD. CDR3 amino acids: CATSGPGLAGDYNEQFF. The CDR3 region has the DNA TGTGCCACCAGTGGACCGGGACTAGCGGGAGACTACAATGAGCAGTTCTTC.

J is TRBJ2-3 and V is TRBV11-2; 9 nucleotides line up with TRBD2. This CDR3 contains 18 residues. In germline, CDR1 is SGHAT, CDR2 FQNNGV. J gave up 2 bases and V 5 bases, and 14 bases lay outside the gene matches. CDR3 region: CASSKGAGGLVDTDTQYF. The CDR3 bases are TGTGCCAGCAGCAAGGGCGCGGGGGGGCTTGTGGACACAGATACGCAGTATTTT.

The chain is built from TRBV10-2 and TRBJ2-5; no clear D. The V end lost 3 bases, the J end lost 1 base, and 12 bases lay between the germline ends. CDR1 is WSHSY, CDR2 SAAADI, per germline. This CDR3 is built from 15 residues. CDR3: CASSDPAALQETQYF. In DNA, the CDR3 is TGCGCCAGCAGTGACCCGGCGGCCCTCCAAGAGACCCAGTACTTC.

The V and J genes are TRBV29-1 and TRBJ2-7; D remains ambiguous. The CDR3 sequence is 13 residues long. Germline values: CDR1 SQVTM, CDR2 ANQGSEA. Trimming pared 7 bases from V and 4 bases from J, leaving 17 bases between. The CDR3 reads CSAKGPPTYEQYF. In DNA form, the CDR3 reads TGCAGCGCAAAGGGCCCTCCTACGTACGAGCAGTACTTC.

The chain links TRBV5-1 to TRBJ2-3; D unclear. The CDR3 loop spans 14 amino acids. The V end was cut by 0 bases, the J end by 4 bases, with 9 bases between. Germline CDR1 reads SGHRS; CDR2 reads YFSETQ. CDR3: CASSLAPVADTQYF. CDR3 coding DNA: TGCGCCAGCAGCTTGGCGCCGGTAGCAGATACGCAGTATTTT.

There are a few counts of this clonotype. The gene calls are TRBV6-6 and TRBJ1-2; 7 positions match TRBD1. The CDR3 loop spans 13 amino acids. Germline values: CDR1 MNHNY, CDR2 SVGAGI (reference sequence). V dropped 11 bases and J dropped 1; count of bases not matched to a gene: 7. The CDR3 sequence is CAERDRLNYGYTF. The CDR3 coding sequence is TGTGCCGAAAGGGACAGACTTAACTATGGCTACACCTTC.

This clonotype was seen more than once but under ten times. The genes are TRBV28 and TRBJ2-5, with 11 bases matching TRBD2. The trim removed 6 bases at V and 5 bases at J, leaving 20 bases unmatched. The germline gives CDR1 MDHEN, CDR2 SYDVKM. The CDR3 contains 19 residues. The CDR3 region is CASSYFDLGLAVPLETQYF. CDR3 nucleotides: TGTGCCAGCAGCTACTTCGACCTGGGACTAGCGGTGCCCCTCGAGACCCAGTACTTC. The variable domain in full, with the rest retrieved from reference TRBV28 and TRBJ2-5, is DVKVTQSSRYLVKRTGEKVFLECVQDMDHENMFWYRQDPGLGLRLIYFSYDVKMKEKGDIPEGYSVSREKKERFSLILESASTNQTSMYLCASSYFDLGLAVPLETQYFGPGTRLLVL.

This clonotype occurred a few times. V and J are TRBV5-1 and TRBJ1-2; TRBD1 agrees at 8 bases. Looked up from germline, CDR1 is SGHRS and CDR2 is YFSETQ. With V trimmed by 4 bases and J by 5 bases, 4 bases remained unmatched. The CDR3 runs to 13 residues. The CDR3 bases are TGCGCCAGCAGCACACAGGGGGGTTATGGCTACACCTTC. It yields the protein CASSTQGGYGYTF.

The chain links TRBV20-1 to TRBJ2-7; 9 nucleotides agree with TRBD1. The CDR3 is made up of 16 amino acids. Germline lookup yields CDR1 DFQATT and CDR2 SNEGSKA (reference sequence). Trimming cost V 5 bases and J 3 bases; bases outside gene matches: 14. The CDR3 DNA reads as TGCAGTGCTGTCCGACAGGGGGTTTATTCTGGCTACGAGCAGTACTTC. Translated: CSAVRQGVYSGYEQYF.

There are many counts of this clonotype. The chain joins TRBV18 to TRBJ2-5, with a possible D match to TRBD2 (6 bases). Germline-derived CDR1 and CDR2 are KGHSH and LQKENI. V lost 6 bases and J lost 5, with 13 bases in between. The CDR3 spans 13 residues. CDR3: CASSTRLEETQYF. Here the CDR3 DNA reads TGTGCCAGCTCCACCAGACTAGAGGAGACCCAGTACTTC.

This chain connects TRBV12-3 or TRBV12-4 to TRBJ2-5; D is possibly TRBD1 (6 bases). V was clipped by 5 bases and J by 5 bases, with 18 bases between them. This CDR3 region has 15 residues. DNA of the CDR3: TGTGCCAGCAGTCTCACAACCAGGGGACGGGAGACCCAGTACTTC. This sequence encodes CASSLTTRGRETQYF.

This clonotype was detected ten times or more. J is TRBJ1-2 and V is TRBV7-9; no definite D call. V dropped 5 bases and J dropped 4 bases, with 5 bases sitting between them. Germline V lookup: CDR1 SEHNR, CDR2 FQNEAQ (reference sequence). The CDR3 is 11 residues long. The CDR3 protein is CASSPTYGYTF. The DNA of the CDR3 is TGTGCCAGCAGCCCAACCTATGGCTACACCTTC.

The rearrangement joins TRBV2 to TRBJ2-3; 8 bases line up with TRBD2. The germline V gene encodes CDR1 SNHLY and CDR2 FYNNEI. This CDR3 comprises 12 residues. V dropped 10 bases and J dropped 5; count of bases not matched to a gene: 5. The CDR3 DNA is TGTGCCACAACTCTAGCGGGAGATACGCAGTATTTT. It is translated as CATTLAGDTQYF.

The rearrangement uses TRBV6-1 and TRBJ1-6, with no clear D. The CDR3 loop spans 12 amino acids. V was shortened by 6 bases and J by 8 bases, with 8 bases between the two germline ends. Germline V gene sequence: CDR1 MNHNS, CDR2 SASEGT. CDR3 loop: CASRVRDSPLHF. The CDR3 DNA reads as TGTGCCAGCAGGGTTCGGGATTCACCCCTCCACTTT.